This T cell receptor (beta chain) was found in a study of read filtering for tumor transcriptome and immune sequencing. Study details: TCR-mapped reads were about 3.5 to 10.27 million with IR-seq versus about 75 to 1,400 with RNA-seq. Points from the study as a whole: Roughly four fifths of IR-seq clonotypes had one read, totaling 3% to 4.5% of reads; RNA-seq: 74.6% and 44.6%.

By sample share, this clonotype is medium-sized (0.01 to 0.1%). Its specificity is not known. V was trimmed by 0 bases and J by 11 bases, leaving 8 bases between them. This CDR3 contains 12 residues. Germline CDR1 is MGHRA and CDR2 is YSYEKL. Molecular barcoded adaptors covering alpha/delta and beta/gamma chains were used on 400 to 450 ng RNA. TCRdb analysed the reads with MiXCR anew, one entry per CDR3 protein. The sample has around 44,000 distinct CDR3 sequences, roughly an eighth seen once. The chain recombines TRBV4-1 with TRBJ1-5; no clear D gene. The origin of this receptor is a donor at least 40 years old with multiple myeloma. Source material: a population of CD138-negative cells sorted from bone marrow. This CDR3 reads CASSQDGRAQHF. The CDR3 DNA is TGCGCCAGCAGCCAAGACGGGAGGGCCCAGCATTTT.